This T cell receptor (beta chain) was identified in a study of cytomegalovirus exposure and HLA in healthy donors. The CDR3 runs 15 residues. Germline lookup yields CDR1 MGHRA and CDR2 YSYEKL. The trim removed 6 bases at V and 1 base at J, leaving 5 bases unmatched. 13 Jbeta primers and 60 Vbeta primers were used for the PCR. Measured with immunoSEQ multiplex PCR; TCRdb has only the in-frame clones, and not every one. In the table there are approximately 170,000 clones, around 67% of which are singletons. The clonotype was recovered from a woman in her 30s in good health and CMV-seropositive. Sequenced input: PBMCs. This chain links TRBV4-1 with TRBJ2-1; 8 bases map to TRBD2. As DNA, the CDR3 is TGCGCCAGCAGGACTAGCGAGGTTTCCTACAATGAGCAGTTCTTC. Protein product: CASRTSEVSYNEQFF.